This T cell receptor (beta chain) was identified in a study of blood T cell repertoires in COVID-19. Study-level background: The samples span acute and convalescent COVID-19 from the United States, Italy and Spain. The analysed material was cDNA or gDNA that came from T cells, B-cell-depleted T cells, or PBMCs.

Trimming removed 0 bases from V and 3 bases from J; junction bases left unmatched: 5. The germline gives CDR1 MNHNS, CDR2 SASEGT. The CDR3 consists of 16 residues. The assay was immunoSEQ multiplex PCR, and TCRdb's table has in-frame clones only and misses some. The table shows 70,000 to 85,000 clones, with roughly nine tenths occurring only once. V is TRBV6-1 and J is TRBJ2-3, with TRBD2 matching 8 bases. Sequencing was performed on peripheral blood. The TCR was taken from a human donor in a cohort sampled during active COVID-19. CDR3 DNA: TGTGCCAGCAGTGAAGCCGGGGGGGGCGGGACAGATACGCAGTATTTT. Amino acid sequence: CASSEAGGGGTDTQYF.